This T cell receptor beta chain was sequenced in a study of control samples from healthy donors and cancer patients. TCRdb's copy holds only in-frame clones and misses some; the assay was immunoSEQ multiplex PCR. The table shows more than 80,000 clones, with more than 85% occurring only once. Per the germline V gene, CDR1 is SEHNR and CDR2 is FQNEAQ (reference sequence). V shed 6 bases, J shed 7 bases, and the junction held 9 bases outside the gene matches. The CDR3 is 16 residues long. The chain uses TRBV7-9 and TRBJ2-1, with TRBD2 matching 13 bases. Material: blood. This receptor was taken from a man aged 18-30 years in good health. Here the CDR3 DNA reads TGTGCCAGCAGACTAGGACTAGCGGGAGTCGGTAATGAGCAGTTCTTC. It yields the protein CASRLGLAGVGNEQFF. Full variable domain (remainder filled in from reference TRBV7-9 and TRBJ2-1): DTGVSQNPRHKITKRGQNVTFRCDPISEHNRLYWYRQTLGQGPEFLTYFQNEAQLEKSRLLSDRFSAERPKGSFSTLEIQRTEQGDSAMYLCASRLGLAGVGNEQFFGPGTRLTVL.